Below are 9 T cell receptor beta chains sequenced from a single sample in a study of siplizumab effects on memory and regulatory T cells. The table came from immunoSEQ multiplex PCR; TCRdb's copy has only in-frame clones and leaves some out. The sample carries 70,000 to 100,000 clones, around 95% recorded once. Material: naive CD4+ T cells sorted from blood. The source is a human donor in good health.

Only one count was recorded for this clone. The chain is built from TRBV30 and TRBJ1-6; TRBD1 agrees at 8 bases. The CDR3 loop spans 14 amino acids. Germline values: CDR1 GTSNPN, CDR2 SVGIG (reference sequence). The junction had 7 bases not matched to a gene; V was cut back by 2 bases and J by 10 bases. The CDR3 spells CAWSLTGVRSPLHF. CDR3 nucleotides: TGTGCCTGGAGTTTGACAGGGGTTAGGTCACCCCTCCACTTT. The complete variable domain, with remaining parts taken from reference TRBV30 and TRBJ1-6, reads SQTIHQWPATLVQPVGSPLSLECTVEGTSNPNLYWYRQAAGRGLQLLFYSVGIGQISSEVPQNLSASRPQDRQFILSSKKLLLSDSGFYLCAWSLTGVRSPLHFGNGTRLTVT.

This chain links TRBV4-1 with TRBJ1-5, with TRBD1 matching over 9 bases. CDR1 and CDR2 (germline): MGHRA, YSYEKL. V lost 4 bases to trimming and J lost 4 bases; unmatched junction nucleotides: 5. CDR3 length equals 15 residues. In nucleotides, the CDR3 is TGCGCCAGCAGCCCATCGGGACAGGGTAATCAGCCCCAGCATTTT. Its protein is CASSPSGQGNQPQHF.

The CDR3 protein is CASSQGPEGVDGYTF. The CDR3 bases are TGCGCCAGCAGCCAAGGTCCTGAGGGGGTGGATGGCTACACCTTC. This chain uses TRBV4-1 with TRBJ1-2, with D maybe TRBD1 (6 bases). The CDR3 covers 15 residues. V lost 1 base and J lost 6, with 15 bases in between. CDR1 and CDR2 from the germline V gene are MGHRA and YSYEKL.

V is TRBV7-3 and J is TRBJ1-4; the D gene is possibly TRBD1 (6 bases). The V gene lost 2 bases and the J gene lost 3 bases, with 10 bases spanning the gap. The CDR3 length is 15 residues. CDR1 and CDR2 from the germline V gene are SGHTA and FQGTGA. The DNA of the CDR3 is TGTGCCAGCAGCTTATCGGGGGGGCCTAATGAAAAACTGTTTTTT. This translates into CASSLSGGPNEKLFF.

V is TRBV7-9 and J is TRBJ2-7; maybe TRBD1 (6 bases). The V gene lost 5 bases and the J gene lost 7 bases, with 18 bases spanning the gap. This CDR3 has 14 amino acids. Germline loops: CDR1 SEHNR, CDR2 FQNEAQ (reference sequence). The CDR3 spells CASSLGQGFWEQYF. The CDR3 DNA reads as TGTGCCAGCAGCCTAGGGCAGGGGTTTTGGGAGCAGTACTTC.

The chain employs TRBV10-2 and TRBJ2-3; D may be TRBD1 (6 bases). V lost 3 bases, J lost 6 bases, and 16 bases lay in between. The CDR3 spans 15 residues. Germline V gene data show CDR1 as WSHSY and CDR2 as SAAADI. Here the CDR3 DNA reads TGCGCCAGCAGTGATTGGGGCTTCCAGGGGGATACGCAGTATTTT. Amino acid sequence: CASSDWGFQGDTQYF.

The rearrangement joins TRBV7-2 to TRBJ2-1; D ambiguous. The CDR3 contains 16 residues. The germline V gene encodes CDR1 SGHTA and CDR2 FQGNSA. V was clipped by 4 bases and J by 0 bases, with 13 bases between them. The CDR3 DNA reads TGTGCCAGCAGCTCCCCTCGGCTGGGCTCCTACAATGAGCAGTTCTTC. Its protein product is CASSSPRLGSYNEQFF. Variable domain in full (rest from reference TRBV7-2 and TRBJ2-1): GAGVSQSPSNKVTEKGKDVELRCDPISGHTALYWYRQSLGQGLEFLIYFQGNSAPDKSGLPSDRFSAERTGGSVSTLTIQRTQQEDSAVYLCASSSPRLGSYNEQFFGPGTRLTVL.

The chain uses TRBV28 and TRBJ1-1; no clear D gene. The CDR3 runs to 16 residues. Trimming cost V 3 bases and J 0 bases, with 14 bases left between them. From germline, CDR1 is MDHEN and CDR2 SYDVKM. CDR3 amino acids: CASSLGGSPLNTEAFF. In DNA form, the CDR3 reads TGTGCCAGCAGTTTGGGAGGGTCCCCCTTGAACACTGAAGCTTTCTTT.

This rearrangement joins TRBV2 to TRBJ1-1; perhaps TRBD1 as D (6 bases). Germline V gene sequence: CDR1 SNHLY, CDR2 FYNNEI. The V end lost 7 bases, the J end lost 2 bases, and 14 bases lay between the germline ends. CDR3 length: 14 amino acids. DNA for the CDR3: TGTGCCAGCACTCGACAGGCCATTAACACTGAAGCTTTCTTT. It yields the protein CASTRQAINTEAFF.